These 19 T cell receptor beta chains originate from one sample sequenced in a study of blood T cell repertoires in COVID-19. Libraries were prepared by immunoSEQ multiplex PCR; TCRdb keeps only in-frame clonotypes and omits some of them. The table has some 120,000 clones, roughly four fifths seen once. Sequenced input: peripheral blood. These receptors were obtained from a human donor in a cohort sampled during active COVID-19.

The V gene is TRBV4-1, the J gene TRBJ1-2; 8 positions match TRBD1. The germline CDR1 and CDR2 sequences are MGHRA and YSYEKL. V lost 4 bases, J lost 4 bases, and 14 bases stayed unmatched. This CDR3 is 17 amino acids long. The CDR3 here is CASSLQGTGLTFYGYTF. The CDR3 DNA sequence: TGCGCCAGCAGCCTACAGGGGACAGGCCTCACTTTCTATGGCTACACCTTC.

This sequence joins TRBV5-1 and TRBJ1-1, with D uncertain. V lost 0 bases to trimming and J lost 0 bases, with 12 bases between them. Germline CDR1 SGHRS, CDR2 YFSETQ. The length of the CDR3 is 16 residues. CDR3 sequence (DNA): TGCGCCAGCAGCTTGGGGCCGGGTAGAATGAACACTGAAGCTTTCTTT. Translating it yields CASSLGPGRMNTEAFF.

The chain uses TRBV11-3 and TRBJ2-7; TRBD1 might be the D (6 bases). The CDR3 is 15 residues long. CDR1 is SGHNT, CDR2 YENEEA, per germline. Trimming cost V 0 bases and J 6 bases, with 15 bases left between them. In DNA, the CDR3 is TGTGCCAGCAGCTTAGATTCCCCAGGGGTTCTCGAGCAGTACTTC. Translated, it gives CASSLDSPGVLEQYF.

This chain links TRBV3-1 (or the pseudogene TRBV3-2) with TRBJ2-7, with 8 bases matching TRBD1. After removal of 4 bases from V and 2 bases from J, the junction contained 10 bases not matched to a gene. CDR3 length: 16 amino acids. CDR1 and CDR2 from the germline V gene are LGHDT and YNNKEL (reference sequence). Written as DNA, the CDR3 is TGTGCCAGCAGCCCTACCGGACAGGGCAGGGCCTACGAGCAGTACTTC. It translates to CASSPTGQGRAYEQYF.

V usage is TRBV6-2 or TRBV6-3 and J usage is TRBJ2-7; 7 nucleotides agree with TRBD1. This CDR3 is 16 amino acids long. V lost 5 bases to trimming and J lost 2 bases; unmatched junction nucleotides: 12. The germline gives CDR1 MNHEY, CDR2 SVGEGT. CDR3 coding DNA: TGTGCCAGCAGTAGCCGGGACAGTTTGACCGCCTACGAGCAGTACTTC. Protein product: CASSSRDSLTAYEQYF.

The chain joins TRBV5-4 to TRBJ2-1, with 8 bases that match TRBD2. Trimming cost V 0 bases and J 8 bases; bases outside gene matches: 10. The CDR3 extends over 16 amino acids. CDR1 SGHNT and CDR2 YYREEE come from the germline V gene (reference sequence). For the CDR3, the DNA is TGTGCCAGCAGCTTGGAGGGAGCGGGGGCCTTCGATGAGCAGTTCTTC. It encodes CASSLEGAGAFDEQFF.

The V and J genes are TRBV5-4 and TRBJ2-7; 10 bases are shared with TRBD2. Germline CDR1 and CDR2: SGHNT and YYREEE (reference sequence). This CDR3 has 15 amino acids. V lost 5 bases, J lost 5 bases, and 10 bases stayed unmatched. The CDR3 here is CASSRGLAAPHEQYF. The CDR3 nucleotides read TGTGCCAGCAGTCGCGGACTAGCGGCTCCTCACGAGCAGTACTTC.

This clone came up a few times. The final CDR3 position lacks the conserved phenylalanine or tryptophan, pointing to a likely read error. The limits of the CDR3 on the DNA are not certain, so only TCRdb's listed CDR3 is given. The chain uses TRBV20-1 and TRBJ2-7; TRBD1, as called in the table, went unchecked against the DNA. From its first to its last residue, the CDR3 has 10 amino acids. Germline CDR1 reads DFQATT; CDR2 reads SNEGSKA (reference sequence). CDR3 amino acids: CSARDRGLIL.

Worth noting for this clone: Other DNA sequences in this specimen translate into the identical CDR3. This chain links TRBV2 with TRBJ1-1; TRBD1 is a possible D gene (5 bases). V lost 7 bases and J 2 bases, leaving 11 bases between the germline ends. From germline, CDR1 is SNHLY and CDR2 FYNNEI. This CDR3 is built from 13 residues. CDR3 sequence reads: CASTGQGNTEAFF. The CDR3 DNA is TGTGCCAGCACTGGGCAGGGTAACACTGAAGCTTTCTTT.

This CDR3 reads CAWSDPPRGGFNEQFF. The CDR3 coding sequence is TGTGCCTGGAGTGACCCCCCCCGCGGGGGTTTCAATGAGCAGTTCTTC. This chain joins TRBV30 and TRBJ2-1; 7 bases map to TRBD2. Trimming cost V 1 base and J 6 bases; bases outside gene matches: 12. This CDR3 comprises 16 residues. CDR1 is GTSNPN and CDR2 is SVGIG in the germline V gene (reference sequence).

The CDR3 DNA follows: TGTGCCAGCAGCAGCGGGGGTGAGCAGACCCAGTACTTC. Protein sequence: CASSSGGEQTQYF. The V and J genes are TRBV5-4 and TRBJ2-5, with 8 bases that match TRBD2. Looked up from germline, CDR1 is SGHNT and CDR2 is YYREEE (reference sequence). This CDR3 has 13 residues. Trimming removed 4 bases from V and 6 bases from J; junction bases left unmatched: 5.

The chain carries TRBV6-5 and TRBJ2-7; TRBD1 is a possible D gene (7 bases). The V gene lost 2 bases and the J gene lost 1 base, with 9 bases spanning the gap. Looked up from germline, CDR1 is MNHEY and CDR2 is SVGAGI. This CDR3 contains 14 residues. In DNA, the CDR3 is TGTGCCAGCAGTTACCAGGGGGGTTCCTACGAGCAGTACTTC. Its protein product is CASSYQGGSYEQYF.

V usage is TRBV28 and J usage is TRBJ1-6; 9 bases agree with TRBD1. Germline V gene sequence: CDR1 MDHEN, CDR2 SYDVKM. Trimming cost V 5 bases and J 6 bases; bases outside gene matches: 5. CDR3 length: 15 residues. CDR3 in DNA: TGTGCCAGCAGTCCAGGGACAGGGAGTAATTCACCCCTCCACTTT. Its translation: CASSPGTGSNSPLHF.

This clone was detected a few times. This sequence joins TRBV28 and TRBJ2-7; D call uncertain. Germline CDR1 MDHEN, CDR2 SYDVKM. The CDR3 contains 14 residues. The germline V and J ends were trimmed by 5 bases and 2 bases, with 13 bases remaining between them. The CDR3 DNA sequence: TGTGCCAGCAGTCCCGTTGGGCGAACCTACGAGCAGTACTTC. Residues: CASSPVGRTYEQYF.

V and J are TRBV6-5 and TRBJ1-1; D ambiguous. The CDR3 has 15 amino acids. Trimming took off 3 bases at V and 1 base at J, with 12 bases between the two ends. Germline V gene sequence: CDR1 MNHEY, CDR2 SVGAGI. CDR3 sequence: CASSYSPAGNTEAFF. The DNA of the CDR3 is TGTGCCAGCAGTTATTCTCCCGCAGGGAACACTGAAGCTTTCTTT.

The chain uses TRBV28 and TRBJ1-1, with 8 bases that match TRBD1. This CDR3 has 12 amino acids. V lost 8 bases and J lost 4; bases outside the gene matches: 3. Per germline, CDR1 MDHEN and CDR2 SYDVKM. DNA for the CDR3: TGTGCCAGCCGGACAGGGAGCACTGAAGCTTTCTTT. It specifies CASRTGSTEAFF. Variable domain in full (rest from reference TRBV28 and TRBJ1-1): DVKVTQSSRYLVKRTGEKVFLECVQDMDHENMFWYRQDPGLGLRLIYFSYDVKMKEKGDIPEGYSVSREKKERFSLILESASTNQTSMYLCASRTGSTEAFFGQGTRLTVV.

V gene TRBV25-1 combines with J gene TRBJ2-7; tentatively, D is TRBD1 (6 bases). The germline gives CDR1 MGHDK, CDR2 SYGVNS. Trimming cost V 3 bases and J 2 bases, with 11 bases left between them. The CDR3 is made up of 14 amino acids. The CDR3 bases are TGTGCCAGCAGTGATGACAGGCTAACCTACGAGCAGTACTTC. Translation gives CASSDDRLTYEQYF.

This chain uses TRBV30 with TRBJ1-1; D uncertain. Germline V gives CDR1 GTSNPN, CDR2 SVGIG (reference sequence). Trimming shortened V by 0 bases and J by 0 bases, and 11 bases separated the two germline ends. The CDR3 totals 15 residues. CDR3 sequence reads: CAWSVLQNLNTEAFF. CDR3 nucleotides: TGTGCCTGGAGTGTACTGCAAAACCTGAACACTGAAGCTTTCTTT.

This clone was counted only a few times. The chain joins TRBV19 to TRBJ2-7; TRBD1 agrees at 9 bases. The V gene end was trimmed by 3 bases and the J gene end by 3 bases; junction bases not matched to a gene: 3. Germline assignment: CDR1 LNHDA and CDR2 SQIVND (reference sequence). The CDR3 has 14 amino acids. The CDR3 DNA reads TGTGCCAGTAGTATTGGGACAGGGTACTACGAGCAGTACTTC. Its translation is CASSIGTGYYEQYF.